These T cell receptor beta chains were read from a single sample in a study of blood T cells in healthy people across ages. One entry per CDR3 protein results from TCRdb running MiXCR on the 5' RACE reads. The data show some 730,000 distinct CDR3 sequences, roughly 20% seen once. The sample consisted of blood. These TCRs come from a man in his sixties or seventies in good health. CDR3s include the opening cysteine and the closing phenylalanine or tryptophan. The D gene is left open where the match is weak. Clone sizes are given selectively: once, few, many, or a class where the clone is expanded.

v_call,d_call,j_call,clone_size,cdr3_aa,cdr3_nt
TRBV20-1,NA,TRBJ2-3,once,CSCLTGRAEGSTDTQYF,TGCAGTTGTCTGACGGGACGAGCGGAGGGAAGCACAGATACGCAGTATTTT
TRBV18,NA,TRBJ2-2,NA,CASSPSGQGGTGELFF,TGTGCCAGCTCACCAAGCGGCCAGGGGGGCACCGGGGAGCTGTTTTTT
TRBV18,TRBD2,TRBJ2-5,NA,CASSLREFQETQYF,TGTGCCAGCTCACTGCGGGAGTTCCAAGAGACCCAGTACTTC
TRBV30,TRBD2,TRBJ2-3,NA,CAWSVHLLAADTQYF,TGTGCCTGGAGTGTACATTTACTAGCGGCAGATACGCAGTATTTT
TRBV30,NA,TRBJ1-2,NA,CAWIIGFGYGYTF,TGTGCCTGGATTATCGGGTTCGGATACGGCTACACCTTC
TRBV30,NA,TRBJ2-5,NA,CAWSVSEETQYF,TGTGCCTGGAGTGTTTCGGAGGAGACCCAGTACTTC
TRBV28,TRBD1,TRBJ1-4,few,CASTIPRTGAEKLFF,TGTGCCAGCACTATCCCCCGAACAGGGGCTGAAAAACTGTTTTTT
TRBV29-1,NA,TRBJ2-6,NA,CSVGAKSGANVLTF,TGCAGCGTTGGGGCTAAGTCTGGGGCCAACGTCCTGACTTTC
TRBV5-1,NA,TRBJ2-7,few,CASRLRGEGDEQYF,TGCGCCAGCAGACTCAGAGGGGAAGGCGACGAGCAGTACTTC
TRBV6-6,NA,TRBJ2-1,NA,CASTLKVGEQFF,TGTGCCAGCACCCTCAAAGTGGGTGAGCAGTTCTTC
TRBV12-3/TRBV12-4,NA,TRBJ1-5,NA,CASSLAVGNQPQHF,TGTGCCAGCAGTTTGGCAGTAGGCAATCAGCCCCAGCATTTT
TRBV7-9,NA,TRBJ1-5,NA,CASSLGGLSQPQHF,TGTGCCAGCAGCTTAGGGGGCCTAAGTCAGCCCCAGCATTTT
TRBV7-2,NA,TRBJ2-1,NA,CASSSTTNSYNEQFF,TGTGCCAGCAGCTCCACTACCAACTCCTACAATGAGCAGTTCTTC
TRBV7-9,TRBD1,TRBJ1-2,NA,CASSRLGQDYGYTF,TGTGCCAGCAGCCGCTTGGGACAGGACTATGGCTACACCTTC
TRBV28,NA,TRBJ2-2,NA,CASSRRGLGMRTGELFF,TGTGCCAGCTCCCGCAGAGGTTTGGGGATGAGGACCGGGGAGCTGTTTTTT
TRBV9,TRBD2,TRBJ2-3,NA,CASSTRTSGTTDTQYF,TGTGCCAGCAGCACTCGGACTAGCGGAACCACAGATACGCAGTATTTT
TRBV6-4,TRBD2,TRBJ2-1,medium-sized,CASSRSGTSDTNEQFF,TGTGCCAGCAGTAGGTCCGGGACTAGCGACACCAATGAGCAGTTCTTC
TRBV7-9,NA,TRBJ1-3,few,CASSLRRGIGKSSGNTIYF,TGTGCCAGCAGCTTAAGGCGCGGGATAGGTAAAAGCTCTGGAAACACCATATATTTT
TRBV10-3,NA,TRBJ2-1,NA,CAISESLGSGSYNEQFF,TGTGCCATCAGTGAGTCCCTCGGGAGTGGCTCCTACAATGAGCAGTTCTTC
TRBV20-1,NA,TRBJ2-3,NA,CSASDGRLNTQYF,TGCAGTGCTAGCGACGGTCGTCTGAATACGCAGTATTTT
TRBV4-2,NA,TRBJ2-1,few,CASSRPGETYNEQFF,TGTGCCAGCAGCCGACCAGGGGAAACCTACAATGAGCAGTTCTTC
TRBV5-8,NA,TRBJ2-1,few,CASSLVSSFSRLLSDNEQFF,TGTGCCAGCAGCTTGGTCAGTTCGTTTTCCAGGCTCTTATCCGACAATGAGCAGTTCTTC
TRBV2,NA,TRBJ2-2,NA,CASTRQSTGELFF,TGTGCCAGTACTCGACAGAGCACCGGGGAGCTGTTTTTT
TRBV20-1,TRBD2,TRBJ2-7,few,CSAQHSSGGSYEQYF,TGCAGTGCCCAACACTCTAGCGGGGGTTCCTACGAGCAGTACTTC
TRBV3-1,NA,TRBJ2-3,NA,CASSVIPTDTQYF,TGTGCCAGCAGCGTAATCCCCACAGATACGCAGTATTTT
TRBV7-2,TRBD1,TRBJ1-2,NA,CASSLLTGGNYGYTF,TGTGCCAGCAGCTTATTGACAGGGGGTAACTATGGCTACACCTTC
TRBV24-1,NA,TRBJ1-2,few,CATSDETGPFGGYTF,TGTGCCACCAGTGATGAAACAGGGCCCTTTGGGGGCTACACCTTC
TRBV11-3,TRBD2,TRBJ2-1,few,CASSLQTSGSGNEQFF,TGTGCCAGCAGCCTACAGACTAGCGGGAGTGGAAATGAGCAGTTCTTC
TRBV14,TRBD1,TRBJ1-1,NA,CASSQFQGANTEAFF,TGTGCCAGCAGCCAATTTCAGGGGGCGAACACTGAAGCTTTCTTT
TRBV24-1,NA,TRBJ2-4,NA,CATSDLDPIPTGGVKNIQYF,TGTGCCACCAGTGACTTAGACCCCATCCCAACGGGCGGAGTCAAAAACATTCAGTACTTC
TRBV2,NA,TRBJ1-1,few,CASSEASRAAHGF,TGTGCCAGCAGTGAAGCTTCTAGGGCAGCTCATGGCTTT
TRBV6-6,NA,TRBJ1-1,few,CASSLRGSGRTEAFF,TGTGCCAGCAGTCTCCGTGGGTCCGGACGCACTGAAGCTTTCTTT
TRBV24-1,NA,TRBJ2-1,NA,CATSGGVLLYNEQFF,TGTGCCACCAGTGGAGGGGTATTATTGTACAATGAGCAGTTCTTC
TRBV9,NA,TRBJ1-2,NA,CASSVWTPATNTF,TGTGCCAGCAGCGTATGGACACCCGCGACAAACACCTTC
TRBV28,TRBD1,TRBJ2-6,NA,CASRWTGVSGANVLTF,TGTGCCAGCAGGTGGACAGGGGTCTCTGGGGCCAACGTCCTGACTTTC
TRBV10-3,NA,TRBJ1-1,few,CAISEPQRTRGSEAFF,TGTGCCATCAGTGAGCCCCAAAGAACTCGCGGCTCTGAAGCTTTCTTT
TRBV3-1,NA,TRBJ2-5,NA,CASSQGSSAYQETQYF,TGTGCCAGCAGCCAAGGCTCCAGCGCGTACCAAGAGACCCAGTACTTC
TRBV12-3/TRBV12-4,NA,TRBJ1-6,few,CASSYGSSPLHF,TGTGCCAGCAGTTATGGGAGCTCACCCCTCCACTTT
TRBV28,NA,TRBJ1-1,NA,CASPDNHMNTEAFF,TGTGCCAGCCCGGACAATCATATGAACACTGAAGCTTTCTTT
TRBV6-1,TRBD2,TRBJ2-3,NA,CASKVLAGGSGDTQYF,TGTGCCAGCAAGGTTTTGGCGGGAGGGAGTGGAGATACGCAGTATTTT
TRBV25-1,TRBD1,TRBJ1-2,NA,CASSAWDRGNGYTF,TGTGCCAGCAGTGCCTGGGACAGGGGAAATGGCTACACCTTC
TRBV4-2,TRBD2,TRBJ2-7,NA,CASSPALAGGSYEQYF,TGTGCCAGCAGCCCGGCCCTAGCGGGGGGTTCTTACGAGCAGTACTTC
TRBV2,TRBD1,TRBJ1-5,many,CASSERGLGNQPQHF,TGTGCCAGCAGTGAGAGGGGGCTAGGCAATCAGCCCCAGCATTTT
TRBV24-1,NA,TRBJ1-5,few,CATSDWQNNQPQHF,TGTGCCACCAGTGATTGGCAGAACAATCAGCCCCAGCATTTT
TRBV3-1,NA,TRBJ2-5,many,CASSQAGETQYF,TGTGCCAGCAGCCAGGCCGGGGAGACCCAGTACTTC
TRBV12-3/TRBV12-4,NA,TRBJ2-7,few,CASGFVLGTPYEQYF,TGTGCCAGCGGATTCGTCCTCGGGACCCCCTACGAGCAGTACTTC
TRBV9,NA,TRBJ2-3,many,CASSVDGYSTDTQYF,TGTGCCAGCAGCGTAGATGGCTATAGCACAGATACGCAGTATTTT
TRBV7-8,TRBD1,TRBJ1-3,few,CASSAWTGSGNTIYF,TGTGCCAGCAGCGCCTGGACAGGCTCTGGAAACACCATATATTTT
TRBV7-2,NA,TRBJ2-3,NA,CASSLLTGSTDTQYF,TGTGCCAGCAGCCTCCTAACAGGGAGCACAGATACGCAGTATTTT
TRBV25-1,TRBD1,TRBJ1-1,few,CASSDARGVPTEAFF,TGTGCCAGCAGTGATGCCAGGGGGGTCCCTACTGAAGCTTTCTTT
TRBV11-1,TRBD2,TRBJ2-1,once,CASSLPGTTTYNEQFF,TGTGCCAGCAGCTTACCCGGGACTACTACCTACAATGAGCAGTTCTTC
TRBV12-3/TRBV12-4,NA,TRBJ1-1,few,CASSPTGAGNTEAFF,TGTGCCAGCAGTCCCACCGGGGCGGGGAACACTGAAGCTTTCTTT
TRBV6-6,NA,TRBJ1-3,few,CASSDLNIDSGNTIYF,TGTGCCAGCAGTGACTTAAATATAGACTCTGGAAACACCATATATTTT
TRBV29-1,TRBD1,TRBJ2-1,few,CSVDAGGNEQFF,TGCAGCGTTGACGCAGGGGGCAATGAGCAGTTCTTC
TRBV12-3/TRBV12-4,NA,TRBJ2-1,NA,CASNTYNEQFF,TGTGCCAGCAACACTTACAATGAGCAGTTCTTC
TRBV27,NA,TRBJ2-5,NA,CASSLYQGKTQYF,TGTGCCAGCAGTTTGTACCAGGGGAAGACCCAGTACTTC
TRBV5-1,NA,TRBJ1-1,NA,CASSQTGAAEAFF,TGCGCCAGCAGCCAAACCGGGGCCGCTGAAGCTTTCTTT
TRBV20-1,NA,TRBJ2-7,once,CSAKDRLSYEQYF,TGCAGTGCAAAGGACAGACTATCCTACGAGCAGTACTTC